This T cell receptor (beta chain) was found in a study of T cell responses to AZD1222 COVID-19 vaccine. Study results and limitations: Spike was spanned by vaccine-associated CD4 TCRs, which were dominant at 160-218 and 743-854. Females made up more of the donors, who were largely white British, and clonal diversity may have come out too low.

This CDR3 has 14 amino acids. Germline V gene lookup returns CDR1 GTSNPN and CDR2 SVGIG (reference sequence). V gave up 2 bases and J gave up 7 bases, with 17 bases separating them. Pooled together were second doses at about 4 or about 12 weeks. Generated by immunoSEQ multiplex PCR, the TCRdb table keeps only in-frame clones and is missing some. Found here are approximately 150,000 clones, around 90% of them singletons; the top ten hold under 2%. On this clone: Its cognate antigen is unknown.

The V gene is TRBV30, the J gene TRBJ1-2; D unclear. Here the sequenced sample was peripheral blood, taken 28 days after the second AZD1222 dose. This sequence was found in an adult who received the AZD1222 COVID-19 vaccine. The CDR3 sequence: CAWSPARDRGGYTF. The CDR3 DNA is TGTGCCTGGAGTCCGGCAAGGGATCGGGGTGGCTACACCTTC.